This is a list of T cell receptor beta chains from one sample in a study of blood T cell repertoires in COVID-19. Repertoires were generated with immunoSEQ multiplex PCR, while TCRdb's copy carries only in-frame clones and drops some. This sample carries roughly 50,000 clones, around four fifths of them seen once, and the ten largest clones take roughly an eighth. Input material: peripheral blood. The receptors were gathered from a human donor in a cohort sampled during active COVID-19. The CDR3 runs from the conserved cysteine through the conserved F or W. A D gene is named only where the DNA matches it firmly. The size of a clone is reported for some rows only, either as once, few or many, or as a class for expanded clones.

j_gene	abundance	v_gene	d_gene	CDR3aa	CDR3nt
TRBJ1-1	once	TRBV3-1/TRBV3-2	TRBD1	CASSPPTRGFTEAFF	TGTGCCAGCAGCCCGCCAACCAGGGGGTTCACTGAAGCTTTCTTT
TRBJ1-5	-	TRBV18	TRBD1	CASSLGTAISSYQPQHF	TGTGCCAGCTCACTCGGGACAGCCATTTCTTCTTATCAGCCCCAGCATTTT
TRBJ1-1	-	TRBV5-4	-	CASSPPGTFLNTEAFF	TGTGCCAGCAGCCCCCCCGGGACATTTTTGAACACTGAAGCTTTCTTT
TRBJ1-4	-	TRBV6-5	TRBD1	CASSRDRGGEKLFF	TGTGCCAGCAGTCGAGACAGGGGTGGTGAAAAACTGTTTTTT
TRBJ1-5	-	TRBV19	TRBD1	CASTPDRDSNQPQHF	TGTGCCAGTACCCCGGACAGGGATAGCAATCAGCCCCAGCATTTT
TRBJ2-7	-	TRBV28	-	CASSFPGDEQYF	TGTGCCAGCAGTTTCCCAGGCGACGAGCAGTACTTC
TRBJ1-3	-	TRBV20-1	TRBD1	CSASRTGTGNTIYF	TGCAGTGCCAGTCGGACAGGAACTGGAAACACCATATATTTT
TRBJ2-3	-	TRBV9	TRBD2	CASSLGGGRLTHATDTQYF	TGTGCCAGCAGCCTCGGGGGGGGACGTTTGACACACGCCACAGATACGCAGTATTTT
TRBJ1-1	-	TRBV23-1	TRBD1	CASSHRDRGITEAFF	TGCGCCAGCAGTCATCGGGACAGGGGGATAACTGAAGCTTTCTTT
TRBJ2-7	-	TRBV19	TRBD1	CASSLRGQGVSYEQYF	TGTGCCAGTAGTCTCCGGGGACAGGGGGTTTCCTACGAGCAGTACTTC
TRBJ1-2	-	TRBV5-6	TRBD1	CASRGTGGGYTF	TGTGCCAGCCGGGGGACAGGGGGTGGCTACACCTTC
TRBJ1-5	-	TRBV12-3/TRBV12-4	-	CASSLDFDQPQHF	TGTGCCAGCAGTTTAGACTTTGATCAGCCCCAGCATTTT
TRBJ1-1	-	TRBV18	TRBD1	CASSPLQGENTEAFF	TGTGCCAGCTCACCATTACAGGGGGAGAACACTGAAGCTTTCTTT
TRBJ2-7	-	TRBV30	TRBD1	CAWRQGARYEQYF	TGTGCCTGGAGGCAGGGGGCACGTTACGAGCAGTACTTC
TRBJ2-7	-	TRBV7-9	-	CASSFNREGEQYF	TGTGCCAGCAGCTTCAACAGGGAAGGCGAGCAGTACTTC
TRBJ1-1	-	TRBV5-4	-	CASSSGNTEAFF	TGTGCCAGCAGCTCAGGGAACACTGAAGCTTTCTTT
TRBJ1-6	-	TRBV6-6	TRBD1	CASRVTGEDSPLHF	TGTGCCAGCAGGGTTACAGGGGAGGATTCACCCCTCCACTTT
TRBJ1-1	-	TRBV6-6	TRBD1	CASRGQGMNTEAFF	TGTGCCAGCAGGGGACAGGGCATGAACACTGAAGCTTTCTTT
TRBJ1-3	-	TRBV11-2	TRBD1	CASSLRTGGESGNTIYF	TGTGCCAGCAGCCTAAGGACAGGGGGAGAATCTGGAAACACCATATATTTT
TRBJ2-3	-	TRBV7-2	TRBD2	CASSLGLAHTDTQYF	TGTGCCAGCAGCCTGGGACTAGCCCACACAGATACGCAGTATTTT
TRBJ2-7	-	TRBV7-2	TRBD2	CASSLTASGTYEQYF	TGTGCCAGCAGCCTAACGGCTAGCGGCACCTACGAGCAGTACTTC
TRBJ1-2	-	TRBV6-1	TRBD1	CASSELTGTGYSYTF	TGTGCCAGCAGTGAACTCACCGGGACAGGGTATAGCTACACCTTC
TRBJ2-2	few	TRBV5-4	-	CASSFTSMNTGELFF	TGTGCCAGCAGCTTCACTAGTATGAACACCGGGGAGCTGTTTTTT
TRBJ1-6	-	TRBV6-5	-	CASASSTATPLHF	TGTGCCAGTGCCTCGTCGACAGCGACACCCCTCCACTTT
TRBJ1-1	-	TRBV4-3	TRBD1	CASSQRTQGTEAFF	TGCGCCAGCAGCCAAAGGACACAGGGGACCGAAGCTTTCTTT
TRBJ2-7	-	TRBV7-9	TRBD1	CASRGGTGRSYEQYF	TGTGCCAGCAGAGGAGGGACAGGGAGGTCCTACGAGCAGTACTTC
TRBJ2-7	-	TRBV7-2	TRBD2	CASSFWTSGETYEQYF	TGTGCCAGCAGCTTTTGGACTAGCGGGGAAACCTACGAGCAGTACTTC
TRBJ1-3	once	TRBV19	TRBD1	CASSTGQGAPGNTIYF	TGTGCCAGTAGTACCGGACAGGGGGCTCCTGGAAACACCATATATTTT
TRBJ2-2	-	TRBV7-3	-	CASSLSVTGELFF	TGTGCCAGCAGCTTGAGCGTGACCGGGGAGCTGTTTTTT
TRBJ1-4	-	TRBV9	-	CASSVGGRVDEKLFF	TGTGCCAGCAGCGTAGGGGGCAGGGTCGATGAAAAACTGTTTTTT
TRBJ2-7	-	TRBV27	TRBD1	CASSPTDRNRHEQYF	TGTGCCAGCAGCCCGACGGACAGGAACAGACACGAGCAGTACTTC
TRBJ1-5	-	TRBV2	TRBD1	CASSLSGGGNQPQHF	TGTGCCAGCTCGTTGTCAGGGGGCGGCAATCAGCCCCAGCATTTT
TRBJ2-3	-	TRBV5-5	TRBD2	CASSFLAGVGTDTQYF	TGTGCCAGCAGCTTCCTAGCGGGGGTGGGCACAGATACGCAGTATTTT
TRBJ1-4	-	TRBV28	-	CASSLLPNEKLFF	TGTGCCAGCAGTTTACTCCCGAATGAAAAACTGTTTTTT
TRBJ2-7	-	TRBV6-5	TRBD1	CASSRDRGYEQYF	TGTGCCAGCAGTCGGGACAGGGGGTACGAGCAGTACTTC
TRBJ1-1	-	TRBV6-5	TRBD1	CASSYRGTGDEAFF	TGTGCCAGCAGTTACAGAGGGACAGGAGATGAAGCTTTCTTT
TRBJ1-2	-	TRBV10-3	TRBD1	CAISERTTGAGGYTF	TGTGCCATCAGTGAAAGAACTACAGGGGCCGGGGGCTACACCTTC
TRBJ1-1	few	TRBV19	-	CASSILLDSGNTEAFF	TGTGCCAGTAGTATCTTATTGGACAGTGGGAACACTGAAGCTTTCTTT
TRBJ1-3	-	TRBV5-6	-	CASSTLRGGNTIYF	TGTGCCAGCAGCACGCTTCGCGGGGGAAACACCATATATTTT
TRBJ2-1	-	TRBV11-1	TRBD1	CASTQAGGVYNEQFF	TGTGCCAGCACCCAGGCAGGGGGCGTCTACAATGAGCAGTTCTTC
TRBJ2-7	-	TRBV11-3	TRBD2	CASSPRGYSYEQYF	TGTGCCAGCAGCCCGCGGGGGTACTCCTACGAGCAGTACTTC
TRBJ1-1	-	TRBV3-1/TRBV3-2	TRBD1	CASTQTGGGTEAFF	TGTGCCAGCACCCAGACAGGGGGCGGGACTGAAGCTTTCTTT
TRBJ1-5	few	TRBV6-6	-	CASSSAKVVRTRNDQPQHF	TGTGCCAGCAGCTCCGCCAAGGTCGTACGTACGAGGAATGATCAGCCCCAGCATTTT
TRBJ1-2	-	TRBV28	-	CASSLVVGFYGYTF	TGTGCCAGCAGCCTTGTGGTCGGGTTCTATGGCTACACCTTC
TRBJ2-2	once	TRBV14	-	CASSQRGTGTGELFF	TGTGCCAGCAGCCAACGGGGGACGGGCACCGGGGAGCTGTTTTTT
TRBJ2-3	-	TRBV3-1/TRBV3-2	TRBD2	CASSSRGAGFADTQYF	TGTGCCAGCAGCTCGCGGGGGGCGGGGTTCGCAGATACGCAGTATTTT
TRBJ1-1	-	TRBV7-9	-	CASSPQGGYRVGNAEAFF	TGTGCCAGCAGCCCTCAAGGGGGATACAGGGTCGGAAATGCTGAAGCTTTCTTT
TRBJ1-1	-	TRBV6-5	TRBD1	CASRQGNTEAFF	TGTGCCAGCCGACAGGGGAACACTGAAGCTTTCTTT
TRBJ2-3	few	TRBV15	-	CATSRAPGMGTDTQYF	TGTGCCACCAGCAGAGCGCCGGGGATGGGCACAGATACGCAGTATTTT
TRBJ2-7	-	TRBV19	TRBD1	CASSPLGQGVNEQYF	TGTGCCAGTAGCCCGTTGGGGCAGGGGGTGAACGAGCAGTACTTC
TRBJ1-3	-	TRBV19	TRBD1	CASSIRISGTGGTGNTIYF	TGTGCCAGTAGTATTCGAATTTCCGGGACAGGGGGAACTGGAAACACCATATATTTT
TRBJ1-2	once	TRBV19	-	CASSTSANYGYTF	TGTGCCAGTAGTACTTCGGCTAACTATGGCTACACCTTC
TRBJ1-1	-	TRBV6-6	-	CASSYSGGGTEAFF	TGTGCCAGCAGTTACTCGGGGGGGGGCACTGAAGCTTTCTTT
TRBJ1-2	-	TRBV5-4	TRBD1	CASSLDRAPIYGYTF	TGTGCCAGCAGCCTGGACAGGGCGCCAATCTATGGCTACACCTTC
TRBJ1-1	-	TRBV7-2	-	CASSLGGTTEAFF	TGTGCCAGCAGCCTGGGGGGTACTACTGAAGCTTTCTTT
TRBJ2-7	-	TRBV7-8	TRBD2	CASSLGAGGGYEQYF	TGTGCCAGCAGCTTAGGGGCGGGGGGAGGCTACGAGCAGTACTTC
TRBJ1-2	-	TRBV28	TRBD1	CASRNTRTGGWGYTF	TGTGCCAGCAGAAACACGAGGACAGGGGGCTGGGGCTACACCTTC